This T cell receptor (beta chain) originates from a study of T cells in Graves' hyperthyroidism and ophthalmopathy. CDR1 and CDR2 from the germline V gene are SGHRS and YFSETQ. The CDR3 runs to 13 residues. The germline V and J ends were trimmed by 4 bases and 8 bases, with 13 bases remaining between them. This clonotype was recorded at least ten times. Its specificity is unknown. It was RNA transcripts that yielded the amplified TCR beta CDR3 regions. HTBI primers were used for first-round RT-PCR of the TCR CDR3. TCRdb redid the calling of the multiplex PCR reads with MiXCR, one entry per CDR3 protein. The repertoire consists of hundreds of thousands of distinct CDR3 sequences, with more than 20% occurring once and the leading ten covering about 34%. Cells are PBMCs isolated from 10 ml of fresh blood. Findings and caveats of the study: A model built on 13 V-J features separated ophthalmopathy from stable hyperthyroidism.

The clonotype comes from a man aged 25-45 years with Graves' ophthalmopathy. Sequencing input: blood. J is TRBJ2-4 and V is TRBV5-1; D ambiguous. CDR3 amino acids: CASSTDEEYIQYF. The DNA of the CDR3 is TGCGCCAGCAGCACTGACGAGGAGTACATTCAGTACTTC.